The 24 T cell receptor beta chains in this list originate from one sample, sequenced in a study of T cells in Graves' hyperthyroidism and ophthalmopathy. Amplified TCR beta CDR3 regions came from RNA transcripts. A set of HTBI primers served as the primers for a first-round RT-PCR of the TCR CDR3. TCRdb analysed the multiplex PCR reads with MiXCR anew, one entry per CDR3 protein. The repertoire includes 450,000 to 700,000 distinct CDR3 sequences, 46% of them detected once, and around 17% sits in the top ten. Sequencing used peripheral blood or thyroid tissue (not recorded which). Receptors were obtained from an adult woman with Graves' disease, either hyperthyroidism or ophthalmopathy (not recorded which).

This clonotype was recorded many times. V is TRBV7-3 and J is TRBJ1-2; 8 positions match TRBD1. The V gene's germline CDR1 is SGHTA and CDR2 FQGTGA. The CDR3 totals 13 residues. V lost 4 bases to trimming and J lost 8 bases; unmatched junction nucleotides: 6. The CDR3 protein is CASSSSGGQGYTF. CDR3 DNA: TGTGCCAGCAGCTCCTCAGGGGGCCAAGGCTACACCTTC.

The genes are TRBV11-2 and TRBJ1-2, with D perhaps TRBD1 (5 bases). The CDR3 has 13 residues. Trimming cost V 6 bases and J 13 bases, with 21 bases left between them. Germline assignment: CDR1 SGHAT and CDR2 FQNNGV. The CDR3 DNA reads as TGTGCCAGCAGAAAAGGCCAGGGTGGTAGTTGCACCTTC. Protein product: CASRKGQGGSCTF.

This clonotype was seen repeatedly, ten times or more. This chain links TRBV5-8 with TRBJ1-1; D call uncertain. The CDR3 has 17 residues. V shed 4 bases and J shed 1 base, with 20 bases lying between them. Germline V gives CDR1 SGHTS, CDR2 YDEGEE. The CDR3 region is CASSPTFPLAENTEAFF. CDR3 nucleotide sequence: TGTGCCAGCAGCCCAACATTCCCATTGGCGGAGAACACTGAAGCTTTCTTT.

This rearrangement joins TRBV20-1 to TRBJ1-5; 7 bases map to TRBD1. Germline V gene sequence: CDR1 DFQATT, CDR2 SNEGSKA (reference sequence). V lost 6 bases to trimming and J lost 2 bases; unmatched junction nucleotides: 10. The CDR3 covers 15 residues. The CDR3 DNA reads as TGCAGTGCCACCGACAGGGTGAAGGGCAATCAGCCCCAGCATTTT. Translated, it gives CSATDRVKGNQPQHF.

The table lists this clonotype with a few counts. This CDR3 is missing its conserved last phenylalanine or tryptophan, likely due to a read error. It is unclear where the CDR3 begins or ends on the DNA, so no DNA is shown, and the CDR3 is as TCRdb lists it. The J gene is TRBJ1-1, the V gene TRBV10-3; TRBD1 is the table's D call and was not checked against the DNA. Germline-derived CDR1 and CDR2 are ENHRY and SYGVKD. The CDR3 is 8 amino acids long, termini counted. This CDR3 is CAIGGPSS.

V and J are TRBV19 and TRBJ1-2; the match to TRBD1 covers 7 bases. The CDR3 totals 13 residues. Germline lookup yields CDR1 LNHDA and CDR2 SQIVND (reference sequence). Trimming took 6 bases from V and 7 from J; bases not matched to a gene: 8. CDR3 in DNA: TGTGCCAGTAGAGGACAGGTCTATGGTGGCTACACCTTC. This gives the protein CASRGQVYGGYTF.

This chain joins TRBV29-1 and TRBJ2-5, with a possible D match to TRBD1 (5 bases). This CDR3 has 11 residues. V was shortened by 8 bases and J by 5 bases, with 12 bases between the two germline ends. Germline V gives CDR1 SQVTM, CDR2 ANQGSEA. The CDR3 nucleotides read TGCAGCTACGGCAGGGATGAGACCCAGTACTTC. Its protein product is CSYGRDETQYF. The entire variable domain, with the rest obtained from reference TRBV29-1 and TRBJ2-5, is as follows: SAVISQKPSRDICQRGTSLTIQCQVDSQVTMMFWYRQQPGQSLTLIATANQGSEATYESGFVIDKFPISRPNLTFSTLTVSNMSPEDSSIYLCSYGRDETQYFGPGTRLLVL.

This clonotype was found a few times. The V and J genes are TRBV3-1 and TRBJ2-3; D gene ambiguous. The V gene's germline CDR1 is LGHDT and CDR2 YNNKEL (reference sequence). Trimming removed 4 bases from V and 5 bases from J, with 10 bases in between. The CDR3 covers 13 residues. CDR3 amino acids: CASSPSLEDTQYF. Here the CDR3 DNA reads TGTGCCAGCAGCCCTTCATTAGAAGATACGCAGTATTTT.

This clonotype came up many times. The chain recombines TRBV10-3 with TRBJ2-5, with D uncertain. CDR3 length equals 13 residues. Trimming removed 0 bases from V and 5 bases from J, with 7 bases in between. In germline, CDR1 is ENHRY, CDR2 SYGVKD. The CDR3 nucleotides are TGTGCCATCAGTGAGTCAGGGCCGGAGACCCAGTACTTC. This gives the protein CAISESGPETQYF.

J is TRBJ2-5 and V is TRBV28, with a possible D match to TRBD2 (6 bases). Deletions cut 5 bases from V and 3 bases from J, with 16 bases between. This CDR3 is 15 amino acids long. Per the germline V gene, CDR1 is MDHEN and CDR2 is SYDVKM. The DNA of the CDR3 is TGTGCCAGCAGTCCCATGGGGGGAGAAAAAGAGACCCAGTACTTC. This encodes CASSPMGGEKETQYF.

The chain joins TRBV19 to TRBJ1-2, with D tentatively TRBD1 (5 bases). The ends were cut back, 7 bases at V and 8 bases at J, with 23 bases in the middle. Germline values: CDR1 LNHDA, CDR2 SQIVND (reference sequence). The CDR3 is 15 amino acids. As DNA, the CDR3 is TGTGCCAGTACCATCCGGAGGACACCCCGGAGCGGCTACACCTTC. Translation: CASTIRRTPRSGYTF. The full variable domain, rest sourced from reference TRBV19 and TRBJ1-2, is DGGITQSPKYLFRKEGQNVTLSCEQNLNHDAMYWYRQDPGQGLRLIYYSQIVNDFQKGDIAEGYSVSREKKESFPLTVTSAQKNPTAFYLCASTIRRTPRSGYTFGSGTRLTVV.

V is TRBV2 and J is TRBJ2-7, with a tentative D call TRBD2 (6 bases). Trimming stripped 8 bases from V and 4 bases from J, with 15 bases between. CDR3 length: 13 amino acids. Germline V gene sequence: CDR1 SNHLY, CDR2 FYNNEI. The CDR3, as DNA: TGTGCCAGCGTACTAGTGGGGGGATACGAGCAGTACTTC. Protein product: CASVLVGGYEQYF.

In its sample, this clonotype was seen many times. V gene TRBV10-3 combines with J gene TRBJ2-7; 8 bases agree with TRBD2. Germline V gene sequence: CDR1 ENHRY, CDR2 SYGVKD. The CDR3 runs 14 residues. With V trimmed by 4 bases and J by 3 bases, 5 bases remained unmatched. The DNA of the CDR3 is TGTGCCATCAGTGGGGGGACTAGGAGCTACGAGCAGTACTTC. Protein sequence: CAISGGTRSYEQYF.

As regards this clonotype: Compared with germline, one end of the junction differs, possibly owing to a read error. The chain employs TRBV2 and TRBJ1-1; the D gene is possibly TRBD1 (6 bases). The germline gives CDR1 SNHLY, CDR2 FYNNEI. CDR3 length: 13 residues. CDR3 DNA: TGCGCCAGCAGTTGGACAGAGAACGCTGAAGCTTTCTTT. Encoded protein: CASSWTENAEAFF.

This clonotype was seen many times. The chain combines TRBV28 with TRBJ2-7; D remains ambiguous. The V gene lost 5 bases and the J gene lost 3 bases, with 20 bases spanning the gap. The CDR3 has 16 residues. CDR1 MDHEN and CDR2 SYDVKM come from the germline V gene. The CDR3 nucleotides read TGTGCCAGCAGTGTCGCCGCGGCCACAACGGACTACGAGCAGTACTTC. It yields the protein CASSVAAATTDYEQYF.

This clonotype was picked up many times. The chain joins TRBV19 to TRBJ1-5; perhaps TRBD1 as D (5 bases). This CDR3 has 15 amino acids. In germline, CDR1 is LNHDA, CDR2 SQIVND (reference sequence). V was pared by 3 bases and J by 2 bases, with 11 bases between. CDR3 in amino acids: CASSIPRVGNQPQHF. CDR3 in DNA: TGTGCCAGTAGTATCCCCAGGGTCGGCAATCAGCCCCAGCATTTT.

This clonotype was recorded many times. V usage is TRBV2 and J usage is TRBJ1-3, with 8 bases that match TRBD1. The CDR3 extends over 16 amino acids. V dropped 3 bases and J dropped 1; count of bases not matched to a gene: 5. Germline V gene sequence: CDR1 SNHLY, CDR2 FYNNEI. The CDR3 reads CASSESTGGSGNTIYF. DNA of the CDR3: TGTGCCAGCAGTGAGTCTACAGGGGGATCTGGAAACACCATATATTTT.

This chain connects TRBV10-3 to TRBJ2-5; either TRBD1 or TRBD2 may supply D (6 bases each). The CDR3 is 14 residues long. CDR1 and CDR2 (germline): ENHRY, SYGVKD. The ends were cut back, 3 bases at V and 4 bases at J, with 12 bases in the middle. CDR3: CAISDPWGAETQYF. DNA of the CDR3: TGTGCCATCAGTGACCCTTGGGGGGCAGAGACCCAGTACTTC.

Ten or more counts support this clonotype. The rearrangement joins TRBV13 to TRBJ2-7; D gene ambiguous. This CDR3 comprises 14 residues. Trimming cost V 2 bases and J 7 bases, with 15 bases left between them. Germline V gene data show CDR1 as PRHDT and CDR2 as FYEKMQ (reference sequence). The CDR3, as DNA: TGTGCCAGCAGCTTAATAGCAGGATCTGGGGAGCAGTACTTC. Translation: CASSLIAGSGEQYF.

The rearrangement joins TRBV29-1 to TRBJ2-5; possibly TRBD2 for D (6 bases). Trimming stripped 6 bases from V and 7 bases from J, with 21 bases between. CDR3 size: 14 residues. Per germline, CDR1 SQVTM and CDR2 ANQGSEA. CDR3 amino acids: CSVGGTGARGTQYF. CDR3 in DNA: TGCAGCGTAGGCGGGACTGGAGCCCGGGGGACCCAGTACTTC.

On this clonotype itself: The junction does not match germline at one end; this may be a read error. J is TRBJ2-6 and V is TRBV10-3; TRBD1 is a possible D gene (5 bases). CDR1 is ENHRY, CDR2 SYGVKD, per germline. This CDR3 spans 13 amino acids. This chain's CDR3 is CASSPGGANVLAF. DNA for the CDR3: TGTGCCAGCAGTCCAGGTGGGGCCAACGTCCTGGCTTTC.

This clonotype was seen a handful of times. The CDR3 nucleotides are TGTGCCAGCAGTGCGGGGGGGCGGAATTCACCCCTCCACTTT. It yields the protein CASSAGGRNSPLHF. The V gene is TRBV25-1, the J gene TRBJ1-6; the D gene is possibly TRBD1 (6 bases). The germline CDR1 and CDR2 sequences are MGHDK and SYGVNS. Between the trimmed V and J ends, which lost 4 bases and 7 bases, there was a span of 11 bases. The length of the CDR3 is 14 residues.

This clonotype was seen ten or more times. The chain combines TRBV6-2 or TRBV6-3 with TRBJ2-2; unclear D gene. The CDR3 contains 13 residues. Germline assignment: CDR1 MNHEY and CDR2 SVGEGT. V was clipped by 6 bases and J by 4 bases, with 9 bases between them. For the CDR3, the DNA is TGTGCCAGCAGATCCCCCAGCACCGGGGAGCTGTTTTTT. This encodes CASRSPSTGELFF.

The chain is built from TRBV10-3 and TRBJ2-5; perhaps TRBD2 as D (6 bases). Germline V CDR1 and CDR2: ENHRY, SYGVKD. CDR3 length: 15 residues. V dropped 4 bases and J dropped 1 base, with 13 bases sitting between them. In nucleotides, the CDR3 is TGTGCCATCAGTGCCCCGATAGCGGTCCAAGAGACCCAGTACTTC. It specifies CAISAPIAVQETQYF.